The source of this T cell receptor (beta chain) is a study of type 1 regulatory T cells (dated by TCRdb to the early 2020s). About the study as a whole: An in vitro protocol by which a Tr1-enriched, alloantigen-specific CD4 T cell product named T-allo10 was generated was characterized in the study. T-allo10 was being evaluated clinically in patients with hematological malignancies who were receiving allogeneic hematopoietic stem cell transplantation.

The V and J ends are trimmed by 3 bases and 2 bases, leaving 10 bases between them. The CDR3, from cysteine to phenylalanine, totals 14 residues. Only the CDR3 region is kept as DNA, spanning 42 bases read in frame from base 1. CDR1 and CDR2, looked up from the germline V gene (reference sequence), are SEHNR and FQNEAQ. Sequencing was carried out with an Illumina MiSeq. Using fastp trimming at Q25 and MiXCR clonotype assembly, TCRdb reanalyzed the public sequencing data and kept in-frame beta chains. Merged by CDR3 protein, the rows form single entries marked with the most common genes and DNA. The sample data list some 89,000 distinct CDR3 sequences, and about 28% of these were observed just once. Jointly, the top ten make up roughly 2.2% of the sample. Only one count was recorded for this clonotype. Its cognate antigen has yet to be identified. No much larger clonotype is one base removed from it; base qualities were not supplied. Evidence from a single read is weak.

The TCR comes from a human donor in good health. Sequencing was performed on CD4+ T cells, either the whole sample or a sorted fraction (not recorded which). The chain is encoded by TRBV7-9 joined to TRBJ2-5, with no confident D gene call. The CDR3 has the sequence CASSFPQRQETQYF. The nucleotides read TGTGCCAGCAGCTTCCCACAACGACAAGAGACCCAGTACTTC.